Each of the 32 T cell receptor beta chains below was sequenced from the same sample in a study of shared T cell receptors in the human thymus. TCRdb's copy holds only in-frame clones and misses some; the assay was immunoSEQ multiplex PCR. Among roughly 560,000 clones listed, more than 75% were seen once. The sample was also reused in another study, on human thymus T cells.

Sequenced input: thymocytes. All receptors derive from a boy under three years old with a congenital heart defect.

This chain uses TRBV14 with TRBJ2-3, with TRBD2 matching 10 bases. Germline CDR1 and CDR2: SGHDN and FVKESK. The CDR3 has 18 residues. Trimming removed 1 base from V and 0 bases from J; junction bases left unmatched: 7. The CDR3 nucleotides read TGTGCCAGCAGCCAAGTGGCACTAGCGGGAACTAGCACAGATACGCAGTATTTT. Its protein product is CASSQVALAGTSTDTQYF.

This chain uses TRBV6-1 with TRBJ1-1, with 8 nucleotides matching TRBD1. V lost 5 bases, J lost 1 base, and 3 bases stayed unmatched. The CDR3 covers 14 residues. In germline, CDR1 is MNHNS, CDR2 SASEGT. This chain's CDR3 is CASSPGTGNTEAFF. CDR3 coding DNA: TGTGCCAGCAGTCCCGGGACAGGGAACACTGAAGCTTTCTTT.

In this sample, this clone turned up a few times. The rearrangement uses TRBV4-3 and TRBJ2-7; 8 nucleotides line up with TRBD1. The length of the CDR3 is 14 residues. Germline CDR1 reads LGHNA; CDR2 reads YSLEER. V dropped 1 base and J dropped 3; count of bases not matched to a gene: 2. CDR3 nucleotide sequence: TGCGCCAGCAGCCAAGCCGGGACAGGCTACGAGCAGTACTTC. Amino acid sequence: CASSQAGTGYEQYF.

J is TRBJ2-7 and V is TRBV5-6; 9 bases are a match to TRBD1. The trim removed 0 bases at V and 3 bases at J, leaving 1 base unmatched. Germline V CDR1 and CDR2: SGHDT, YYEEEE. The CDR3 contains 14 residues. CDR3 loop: CASSLGQGGYEQYF. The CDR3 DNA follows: TGTGCCAGCAGCTTGGGACAGGGGGGCTACGAGCAGTACTTC.

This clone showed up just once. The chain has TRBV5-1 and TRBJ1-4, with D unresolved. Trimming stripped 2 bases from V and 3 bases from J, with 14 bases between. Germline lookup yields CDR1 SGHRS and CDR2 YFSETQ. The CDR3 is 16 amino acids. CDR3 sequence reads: CASSLYREDPNEKLFF. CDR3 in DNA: TGCGCCAGCAGCTTATATAGGGAGGACCCTAATGAAAAACTGTTTTTT.

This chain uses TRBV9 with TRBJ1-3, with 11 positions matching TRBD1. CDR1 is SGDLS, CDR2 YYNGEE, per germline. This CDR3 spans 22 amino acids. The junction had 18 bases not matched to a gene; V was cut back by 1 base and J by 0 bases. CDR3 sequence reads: CASSVLSAGTGGLRPSGNTIYF. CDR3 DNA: TGTGCCAGCAGCGTATTATCCGCCGGGACAGGGGGACTCAGACCCTCTGGAAACACCATATATTTT.

The DNA of the CDR3 is TGTGCCAGCACCAAAAAACCGAGACTCCACGAGCAGTACTTC. This codes for CASTKKPRLHEQYF. The rearrangement links TRBV28 to TRBJ2-7; D is uncertain. Germline-derived CDR1 and CDR2 are MDHEN and SYDVKM. This CDR3 is 14 amino acids long. V lost 7 bases and J lost 5, with 18 bases in between. The variable domain in full, completed from reference TRBV28 and TRBJ2-7, reads DVKVTQSSRYLVKRTGEKVFLECVQDMDHENMFWYRQDPGLGLRLIYFSYDVKMKEKGDIPEGYSVSREKKERFSLILESASTNQTSMYLCASTKKPRLHEQYFGPGTRLTVT.

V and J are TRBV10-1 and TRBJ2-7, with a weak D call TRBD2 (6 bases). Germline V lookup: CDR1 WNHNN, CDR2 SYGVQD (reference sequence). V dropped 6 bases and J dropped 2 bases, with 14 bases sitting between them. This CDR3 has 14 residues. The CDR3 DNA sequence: TGCGCCAGCAGCGCGGGACGTGAGCCCTACGAGCAGTACTTC. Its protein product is CASSAGREPYEQYF.

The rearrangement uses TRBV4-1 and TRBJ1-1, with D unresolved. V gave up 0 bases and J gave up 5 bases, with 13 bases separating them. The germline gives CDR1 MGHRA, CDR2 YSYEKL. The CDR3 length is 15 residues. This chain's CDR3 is CASSQDHAGCTEAFF. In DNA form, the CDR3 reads TGCGCCAGCAGCCAAGATCATGCGGGCTGTACTGAAGCTTTCTTT.

The CDR3 nucleotides read TGTGCCAGCAGCGAGAGCTTACTAGAATTGGGTGAGCAGTTCTTC. Residues: CASSESLLELGEQFF. The genes are TRBV7-9 and TRBJ2-1; possibly TRBD2 for D (5 bases). Germline CDR1 reads SEHNR; CDR2 reads FQNEAQ (reference sequence). There are 15 residues in the CDR3. V lost 5 bases, J lost 9 bases, and 20 bases lay in between.

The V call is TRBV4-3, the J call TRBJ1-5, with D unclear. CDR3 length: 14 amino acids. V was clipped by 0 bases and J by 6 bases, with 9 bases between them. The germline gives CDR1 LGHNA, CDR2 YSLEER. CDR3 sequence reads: CASSQDSSVQPQHF. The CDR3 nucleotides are TGCGCCAGCAGCCAAGATTCCAGTGTTCAGCCCCAGCATTTT.

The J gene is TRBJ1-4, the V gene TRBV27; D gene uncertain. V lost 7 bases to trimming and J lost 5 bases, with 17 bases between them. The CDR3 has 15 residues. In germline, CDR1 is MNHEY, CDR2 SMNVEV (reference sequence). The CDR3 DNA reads TGTGCCAGCAAAAACACACCGGTGACAAATGAAAAACTGTTTTTT. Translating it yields CASKNTPVTNEKLFF.

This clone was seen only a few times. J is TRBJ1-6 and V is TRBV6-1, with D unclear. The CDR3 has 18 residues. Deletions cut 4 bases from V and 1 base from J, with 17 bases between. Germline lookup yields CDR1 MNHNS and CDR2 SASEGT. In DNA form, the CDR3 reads TGTGCCAGCAGTGGAACGGGGTGGGCAGGATCCTATAATTCACCCCTCCACTTT. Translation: CASSGTGWAGSYNSPLHF.

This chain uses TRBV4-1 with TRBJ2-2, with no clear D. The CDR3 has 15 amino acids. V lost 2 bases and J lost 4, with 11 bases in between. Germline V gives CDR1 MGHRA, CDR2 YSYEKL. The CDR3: CASSQTYRATGELFF. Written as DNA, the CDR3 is TGCGCCAGCAGCCAAACGTATCGCGCCACCGGGGAGCTGTTTTTT.

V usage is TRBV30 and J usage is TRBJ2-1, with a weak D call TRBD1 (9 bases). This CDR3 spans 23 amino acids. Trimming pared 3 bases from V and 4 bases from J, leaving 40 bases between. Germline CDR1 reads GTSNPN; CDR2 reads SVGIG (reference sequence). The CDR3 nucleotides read TGTGCCTGGAGCGCGATCCCGGGACAGGGTAGCTATGTTAGCGGGGACCCATACAATGAGCAGTTCTTC. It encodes CAWSAIPGQGSYVSGDPYNEQFF.

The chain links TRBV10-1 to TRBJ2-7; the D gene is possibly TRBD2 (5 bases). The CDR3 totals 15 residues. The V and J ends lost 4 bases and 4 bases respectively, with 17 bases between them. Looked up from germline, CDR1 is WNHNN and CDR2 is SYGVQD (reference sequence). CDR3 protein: CASSGQRLERYEQYF. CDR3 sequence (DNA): TGCGCCAGCAGTGGGCAGCGCCTGGAGCGGTACGAGCAGTACTTC.

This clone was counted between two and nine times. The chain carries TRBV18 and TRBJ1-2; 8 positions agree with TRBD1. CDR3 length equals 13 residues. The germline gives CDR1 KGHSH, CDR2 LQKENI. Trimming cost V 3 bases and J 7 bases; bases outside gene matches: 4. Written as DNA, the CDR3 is TGTGCCAGCTCACCGGGACAGGAGTCTGGCTACACCTTC. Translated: CASSPGQESGYTF.

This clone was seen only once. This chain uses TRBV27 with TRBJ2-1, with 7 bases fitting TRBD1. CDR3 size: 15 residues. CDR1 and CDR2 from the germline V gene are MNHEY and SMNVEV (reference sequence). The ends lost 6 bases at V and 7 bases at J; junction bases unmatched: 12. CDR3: CASRDTRTGPNEQFF. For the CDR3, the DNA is TGTGCCAGCAGGGATACTCGGACAGGACCTAATGAGCAGTTCTTC.

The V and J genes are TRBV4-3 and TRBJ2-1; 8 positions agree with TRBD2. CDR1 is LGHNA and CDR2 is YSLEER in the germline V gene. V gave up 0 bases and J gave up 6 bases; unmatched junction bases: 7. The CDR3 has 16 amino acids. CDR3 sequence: CASSQDRGLGVNEQFF. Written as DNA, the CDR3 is TGCGCCAGCAGCCAAGACCGGGGACTAGGGGTCAATGAGCAGTTCTTC.

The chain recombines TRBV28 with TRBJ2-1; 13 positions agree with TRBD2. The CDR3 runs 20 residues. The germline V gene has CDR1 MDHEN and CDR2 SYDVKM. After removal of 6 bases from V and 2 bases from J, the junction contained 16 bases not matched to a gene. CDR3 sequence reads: CASSLREKTSGRTTYNEQFF. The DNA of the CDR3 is TGTGCCAGCAGCCTAAGGGAGAAGACTAGCGGGAGGACCACCTACAATGAGCAGTTCTTC.

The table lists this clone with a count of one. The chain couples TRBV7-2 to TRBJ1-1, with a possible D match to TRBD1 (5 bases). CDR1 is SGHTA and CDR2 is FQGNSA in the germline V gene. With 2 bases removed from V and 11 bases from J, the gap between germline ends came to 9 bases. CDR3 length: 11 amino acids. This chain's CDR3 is CASSLQGTAFF. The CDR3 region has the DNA TGTGCCAGCAGCTTACAGGGTACGGCTTTCTTT.

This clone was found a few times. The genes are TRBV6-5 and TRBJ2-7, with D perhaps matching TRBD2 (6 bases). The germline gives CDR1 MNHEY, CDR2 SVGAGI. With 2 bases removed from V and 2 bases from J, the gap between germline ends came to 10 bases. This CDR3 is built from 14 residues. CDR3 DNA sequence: TGTGCCAGCAGTTACCGGGGCGGGACCTACGAGCAGTACTTC. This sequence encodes CASSYRGGTYEQYF.

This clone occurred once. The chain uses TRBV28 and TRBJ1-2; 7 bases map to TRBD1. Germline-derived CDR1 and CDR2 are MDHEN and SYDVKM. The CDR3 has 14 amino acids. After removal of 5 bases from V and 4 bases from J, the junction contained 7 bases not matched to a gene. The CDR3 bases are TGTGCCAGCAGTCCGCGGGACAGCCTCTATGGCTACACCTTC. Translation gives CASSPRDSLYGYTF.

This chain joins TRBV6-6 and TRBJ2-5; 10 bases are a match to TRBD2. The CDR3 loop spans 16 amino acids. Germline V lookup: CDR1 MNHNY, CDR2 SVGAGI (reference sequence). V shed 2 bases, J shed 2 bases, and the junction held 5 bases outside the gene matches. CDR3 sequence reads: CASSYGPAGGQETQYF. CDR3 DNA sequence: TGTGCCAGCAGTTACGGCCCAGCGGGAGGGCAAGAGACCCAGTACTTC.

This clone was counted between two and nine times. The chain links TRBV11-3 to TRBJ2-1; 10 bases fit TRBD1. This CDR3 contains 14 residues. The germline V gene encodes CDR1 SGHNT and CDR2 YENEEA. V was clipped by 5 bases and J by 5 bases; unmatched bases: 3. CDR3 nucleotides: TGTGCCAGCAGCCGGACAGGGGGAAACAATGAGCAGTTCTTC. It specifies CASSRTGGNNEQFF.

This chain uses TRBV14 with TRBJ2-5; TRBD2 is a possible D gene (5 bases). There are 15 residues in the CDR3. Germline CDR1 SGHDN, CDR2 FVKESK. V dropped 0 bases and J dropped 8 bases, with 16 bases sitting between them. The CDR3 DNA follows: TGTGCCAGCAGCCAAGATTCGAGCGGAGCCCGCACCCAGTACTTC. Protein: CASSQDSSGARTQYF.

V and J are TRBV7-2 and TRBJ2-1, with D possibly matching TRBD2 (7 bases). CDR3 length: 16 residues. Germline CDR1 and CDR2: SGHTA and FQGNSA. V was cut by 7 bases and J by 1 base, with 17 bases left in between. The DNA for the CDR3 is TGTGCCAGCACTCGAGCTAGGGGGGGTTCCTACAATGAGCAGTTCTTC. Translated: CASTRARGGSYNEQFF.

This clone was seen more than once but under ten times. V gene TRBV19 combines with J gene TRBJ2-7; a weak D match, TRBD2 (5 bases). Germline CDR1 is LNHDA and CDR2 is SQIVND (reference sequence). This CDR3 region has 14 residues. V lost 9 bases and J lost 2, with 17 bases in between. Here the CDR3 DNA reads TGTGCCAGCTCCGGATGGACTCCTCCCTACGAGCAGTACTTC. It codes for CASSGWTPPYEQYF.

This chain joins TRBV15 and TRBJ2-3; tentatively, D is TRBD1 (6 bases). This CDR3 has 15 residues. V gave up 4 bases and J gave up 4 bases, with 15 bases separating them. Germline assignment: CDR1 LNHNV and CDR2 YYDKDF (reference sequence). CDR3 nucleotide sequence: TGTGCCACCAGCACCCACAGGGCTGGGGCAGATACGCAGTATTTT. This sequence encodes CATSTHRAGADTQYF.

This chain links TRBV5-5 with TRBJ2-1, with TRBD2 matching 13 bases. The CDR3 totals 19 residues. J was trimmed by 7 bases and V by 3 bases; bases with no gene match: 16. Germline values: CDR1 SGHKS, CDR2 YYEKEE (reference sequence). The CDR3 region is CASSCLGTSGTAPLNEQFF. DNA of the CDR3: TGTGCCAGCAGCTGCCTCGGGACTAGCGGGACTGCCCCGTTGAATGAGCAGTTCTTC.

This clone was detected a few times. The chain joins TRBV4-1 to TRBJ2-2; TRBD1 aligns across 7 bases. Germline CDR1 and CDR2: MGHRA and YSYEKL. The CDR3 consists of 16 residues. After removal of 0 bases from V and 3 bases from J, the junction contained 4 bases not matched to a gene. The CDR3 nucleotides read TGCGCCAGCAGCCAAGATAACAGGGGATACACCGGGGAGCTGTTTTTT. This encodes CASSQDNRGYTGELFF.

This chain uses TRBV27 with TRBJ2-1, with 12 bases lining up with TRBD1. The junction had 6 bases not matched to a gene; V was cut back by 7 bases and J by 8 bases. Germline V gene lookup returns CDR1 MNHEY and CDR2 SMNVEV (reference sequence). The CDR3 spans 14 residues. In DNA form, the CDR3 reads TGTGCCAGCAACCCGGGACAGGGGGCCCATGAGCAGTTCTTC. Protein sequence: CASNPGQGAHEQFF.